The 30 T cell receptor beta chains in this list originate from one sample, sequenced in a study of blood T cell repertoires in COVID-19. The data were produced by immunoSEQ multiplex PCR, yet TCRdb's version contains in-frame clones alone and is incomplete. The repertoire holds roughly 230,000 clones, about 90% seen once, with approximately 0.8% in the top ten. The sample was peripheral blood. All receptors derive from a man younger than 40 with COVID-19, enrolled during active disease.

The chain carries TRBV27 and TRBJ1-1; no definite D call. From germline, CDR1 is MNHEY and CDR2 SMNVEV (reference sequence). The CDR3 has 13 amino acids. Trimming removed 7 bases from V and 4 bases from J, with 13 bases in between. In DNA form, the CDR3 reads TGTGCCAGCATGGTTGTTTGGAGCACTGAAGCTTTCTTT. As protein: CASMVVWSTEAFF.

This clone was recorded only once. V is TRBV19 and J is TRBJ2-7, with 7 bases fitting TRBD2. Germline V lookup: CDR1 LNHDA, CDR2 SQIVND (reference sequence). Trimming cost V 9 bases and J 3 bases; bases outside gene matches: 8. The CDR3 has 13 residues. The DNA of the CDR3 is TGTGCCAGCGCGGGGGAGGGAAACTACGAGCAGTACTTC. Its protein product is CASAGEGNYEQYF.

V gene TRBV4-1 combines with J gene TRBJ1-2; TRBD1 aligns across 12 bases. With 4 bases clipped from V and 7 bases from J, the junction kept 4 bases outside the gene matches. From germline, CDR1 is MGHRA and CDR2 YSYEKL. The CDR3 consists of 14 residues. The CDR3 loop reads CASSPRDRGLGYTF. The CDR3 bases are TGCGCCAGCAGCCCCCGGGACAGGGGGCTTGGCTACACCTTC.

The chain recombines TRBV6-6 with TRBJ2-4, with D perhaps TRBD1 (5 bases). V was shortened by 6 bases and J by 13 bases, with 16 bases between the two germline ends. Germline CDR1 reads MNHNY; CDR2 reads SVGAGI (reference sequence). The CDR3 totals 12 residues. The CDR3 DNA follows: TGTGCCAGCAGCTCGACTCAGGGTGGCCAGTACTTC. It is translated as CASSSTQGGQYF.

The V gene is TRBV4-1, the J gene TRBJ1-1; TRBD1 matches at 7 bases. The ends lost 1 base at V and 1 base at J; junction bases unmatched: 12. In germline, CDR1 is MGHRA, CDR2 YSYEKL. The CDR3 is 18 residues long. The CDR3 here is CASSQADRAVGANTEAFF. In nucleotides, the CDR3 is TGCGCCAGCAGCCAAGCCGACAGGGCAGTAGGGGCGAACACTGAAGCTTTCTTT.

V usage is TRBV6-5 and J usage is TRBJ2-1; D is uncertain. The V end was cut by 4 bases, the J end by 5 bases, with 15 bases between. The germline V gene encodes CDR1 MNHEY and CDR2 SVGAGI. This CDR3 comprises 15 residues. The chain's CDR3 is CASSSTLDTNNEQFF. The CDR3 coding sequence is TGTGCCAGCAGTTCGACACTCGATACAAACAATGAGCAGTTCTTC.

The chain carries TRBV4-2 and TRBJ1-6, with 12 bases fitting TRBD1. Trimming at V came to 4 bases and at J to 1 base, leaving 5 bases not matched to a gene. The CDR3 is 18 amino acids. Looked up from germline, CDR1 is LGHNA and CDR2 is YNFKEQ. The DNA of the CDR3 is TGTGCCAGCAGCCCGGGGACAGGGGGCGCGTCCTATAATTCACCCCTCCACTTT. Protein product: CASSPGTGGASYNSPLHF.

V is TRBV28 and J is TRBJ2-1; 8 bases are a match to TRBD2. The CDR3 is 14 residues long. The germline V gene has CDR1 MDHEN and CDR2 SYDVKM. J was trimmed by 8 bases and V by 7 bases; bases with no gene match: 10. The CDR3 DNA reads as TGTGCCAGCACCCCCGGGGGGGCCGGGGATGAGCAGTTCTTC. Residues: CASTPGGAGDEQFF.

The V and J genes are TRBV5-1 and TRBJ1-1; a possible D gene is TRBD1 (6 bases). Germline CDR1 SGHRS, CDR2 YFSETQ. This CDR3 region has 14 residues. V was shortened by 3 bases and J by 6 bases, with 15 bases between the two germline ends. For the CDR3, the DNA is TGCGCCAGCAGCTCCGGGACAACCCTCCCTGAAGCTTTCTTT. This sequence encodes CASSSGTTLPEAFF.

The chain is built from TRBV12-3 or TRBV12-4 and TRBJ1-2; 7 bases are shared with TRBD1. V gave up 5 bases and J gave up 7 bases; unmatched junction bases: 7. CDR3 size: 13 residues. DNA of the CDR3: TGTGCCAGCAGTCAACTACGGACAGGTGGCTACACCTTC. Translation gives CASSQLRTGGYTF.

The gene calls are TRBV7-9 and TRBJ1-4, with D possibly being TRBD1 (6 bases). Germline values: CDR1 SEHNR, CDR2 FQNEAQ (reference sequence). This CDR3 is built from 15 residues. The V gene lost 10 bases and the J gene lost 8 bases, with 23 bases spanning the gap. CDR3 protein: CAIDGRGPFGEKLFF. In DNA, the CDR3 is TGTGCCATCGACGGCAGGGGCCCCTTTGGAGAAAAACTGTTTTTT.

The V gene is TRBV7-6, the J gene TRBJ2-7, with TRBD2 matching 7 bases. V was pared by 9 bases and J by 0 bases, with 14 bases of the junction left unmatched. Germline V lookup: CDR1 SGHVS, CDR2 FNYEAQ. The CDR3 length is 16 residues. This CDR3 reads CARPGGWRGSSYEQYF. The DNA for the CDR3 is TGTGCCAGACCCGGGGGGTGGCGGGGTAGCTCCTACGAGCAGTACTTC.

V is TRBV11-2 and J is TRBJ2-2; tentatively, D is TRBD2 (6 bases). Looked up from germline, CDR1 is SGHAT and CDR2 is FQNNGV. The CDR3 covers 17 residues. The V end lost 4 bases, the J end lost 6 bases, and 21 bases lay between the germline ends. CDR3 coding DNA: TGTGCCAGCAGCTCCCAGCGTCGGGGGTTTTTGGCCGGGGAGCTGTTTTTT. It encodes CASSSQRRGFLAGELFF.

The chain combines TRBV30 with TRBJ1-6; weak D call: TRBD1 (5 bases). The CDR3 runs 12 residues. Looked up from germline, CDR1 is GTSNPN and CDR2 is SVGIG (reference sequence). The V gene lost 3 bases and the J gene lost 10 bases, with 10 bases spanning the gap. This CDR3 is CAWRTWGSPLHF. The CDR3 DNA is TGTGCCTGGAGGACGTGGGGCTCACCCCTCCACTTT.

This chain uses TRBV27 with TRBJ1-2; no firm D call. The CDR3 length is 12 residues. Trimming took off 8 bases at V and 4 bases at J, with 11 bases between the two ends. From germline, CDR1 is MNHEY and CDR2 SMNVEV (reference sequence). The CDR3 DNA sequence: TGTGCCAGCGGTAGCACTTCCTATGGCTACACCTTC. This sequence encodes CASGSTSYGYTF.

The gene calls are TRBV3-1 (or the pseudogene TRBV3-2) and TRBJ1-3; 10 bases line up with TRBD1. V lost 4 bases and J lost 4; bases outside the gene matches: 4. This CDR3 spans 15 amino acids. The germline V gene encodes CDR1 LGHDT and CDR2 YNNKEL (reference sequence). CDR3 region: CASSPRDRGGNTIYF. The CDR3 bases are TGTGCCAGCAGCCCCCGGGACAGGGGAGGAAACACCATATATTTT.

The chain links TRBV27 to TRBJ1-2; TRBD1 matches 7 bases. V lost 5 bases to trimming and J lost 0 bases; unmatched junction nucleotides: 6. The germline CDR1 and CDR2 sequences are MNHEY and SMNVEV (reference sequence). This CDR3 has 15 residues. CDR3 amino acids: CASSAGQAPNYGYTF. DNA for the CDR3: TGTGCCAGCAGTGCAGGACAGGCCCCTAACTATGGCTACACCTTC.

This chain uses TRBV3-1 (or the pseudogene TRBV3-2) with TRBJ1-5; no clear D. The CDR3 totals 14 residues. V was clipped by 0 bases and J by 4 bases, with 7 bases between them. CDR1 LGHDT and CDR2 YNNKEL come from the germline V gene (reference sequence). CDR3 region: CASSQDVRNQPQHF. DNA of the CDR3: TGTGCCAGCAGCCAAGATGTCAGGAATCAGCCCCAGCATTTT.

The chain joins TRBV20-1 to TRBJ2-3; TRBD1 is a possible D gene (5 bases). The germline V gene encodes CDR1 DFQATT and CDR2 SNEGSKA (reference sequence). The CDR3 sequence is 10 residues long. CDR3 amino acids: CRVGEDTQYF. The CDR3 region has the DNA TGCAGGGTAGGGGAAGATACGCAGTATTTT.

The chain couples TRBV12-3 or TRBV12-4 to TRBJ1-1; D is perhaps TRBD1 (5 bases). The V gene lost 7 bases and the J gene lost 1 base, with 10 bases spanning the gap. The CDR3 has 13 amino acids. The chain's CDR3 is CASNQGGNTEAFF. The DNA of the CDR3 is TGTGCCAGCAACCAGGGAGGGAACACTGAAGCTTTCTTT.

V is TRBV19 and J is TRBJ1-3; D not resolved. Germline assignment: CDR1 LNHDA and CDR2 SQIVND (reference sequence). CDR3 length: 17 residues. Trimming shortened V by 7 bases and J by 0 bases, and 19 bases separated the two germline ends. The CDR3 nucleotides are TGTGCCAGTACCCCTGGGCTGGGAGGGAGCTCTGGAAACACCATATATTTT. This codes for CASTPGLGGSSGNTIYF.

The chain is built from TRBV6-2 or TRBV6-3 and TRBJ2-5; 10 positions agree with TRBD2. The CDR3 is 15 amino acids. After removal of 4 bases from V and 1 base from J, the junction contained 3 bases not matched to a gene. Per germline, CDR1 MNHEY and CDR2 SVGEGT. The CDR3 DNA sequence: TGTGCCAGCAGTTCGGGACTAGCGCCCCAAGAGACCCAGTACTTC. The encoded protein is CASSSGLAPQETQYF.

This chain joins TRBV25-1 and TRBJ1-1; D is possibly TRBD1 (5 bases). The CDR3 loop spans 14 amino acids. Looked up from germline, CDR1 is MGHDK and CDR2 is SYGVNS. V gave up 3 bases and J gave up 2 bases, with 10 bases separating them. The CDR3 reads CASSDWGDNTEAFF. The CDR3 bases are TGTGCCAGCAGTGACTGGGGCGATAACACTGAAGCTTTCTTT.

The chain carries TRBV15 and TRBJ2-4, with a weak D call TRBD2 (6 bases). In germline, CDR1 is LNHNV, CDR2 YYDKDF (reference sequence). V shed 2 bases and J shed 1 base, with 9 bases lying between them. This CDR3 has 15 amino acids. This CDR3 reads CATSRRLGAKNIQYF. The CDR3 DNA reads TGTGCCACCAGCAGAAGACTAGGTGCCAAAAACATTCAGTACTTC.

The rearrangement links TRBV18 to TRBJ2-5; TRBD2 aligns across 10 bases. The junction had 5 bases not matched to a gene; V was cut back by 5 bases and J by 5 bases. Germline lookup yields CDR1 KGHSH and CDR2 LQKENI. The CDR3 spans 14 residues. The CDR3 bases are TGTGCCAGCTCAACTACTAGCGGGGTGGAGACCCAGTACTTC. Translating gives CASSTTSGVETQYF. Full variable domain (outside the CDR3, taken from reference TRBV18 and TRBJ2-5): NAGVMQNPRHLVRRRGQEARLRCSPMKGHSHVYWYRQLPEEGLKFMVYLQKENIIDESGMPKERFSAEFPKEGPSILRIQQVVRGDSAAYFCASSTTSGVETQYFGPGTRLLVL.

A few counts support this clone. The V and J genes are TRBV6-5 and TRBJ2-2; 12 bases map to TRBD1. Germline V gene sequence: CDR1 MNHEY, CDR2 SVGAGI. The CDR3 loop spans 15 amino acids. V was clipped by 6 bases and J by 7 bases; unmatched bases: 6. For the CDR3, the DNA is TGTGCCAGCAGCCGGGACAGGGGGCACATCGGGGAGCTGTTTTTT. It yields the protein CASSRDRGHIGELFF.

V gene TRBV7-9 combines with J gene TRBJ2-7, with D possibly being TRBD2 (5 bases). V lost 5 bases and J 2 bases, leaving 13 bases between the germline ends. CDR1 and CDR2 from the germline V gene are SEHNR and FQNEAQ (reference sequence). CDR3 length: 14 residues. For the CDR3, the DNA is TGTGCCAGCAGCCAAGGGAGTGGTACCTACGAGCAGTACTTC. Translated, it gives CASSQGSGTYEQYF.

The chain employs TRBV2 and TRBJ1-6; D is perhaps TRBD1 (5 bases). The V gene's germline CDR1 is SNHLY and CDR2 FYNNEI. The CDR3 is 15 residues long. V was pared by 4 bases and J by 7 bases, with 14 bases between. This CDR3 reads CASSAMAGRNSPLHF. The CDR3, as DNA: TGTGCCAGCAGTGCGATGGCAGGGCGAAATTCACCCCTCCACTTT.

V and J are TRBV5-4 and TRBJ1-4; a possible D gene is TRBD1 (6 bases). The V gene lost 4 bases and the J gene lost 5 bases, with 9 bases spanning the gap. Per germline, CDR1 SGHNT and CDR2 YYREEE (reference sequence). The CDR3 sequence is 13 residues long. CDR3 protein: CASSPGQNEKLFF. The CDR3 region has the DNA TGTGCCAGCAGCCCGGGACAAAATGAAAAACTGTTTTTT.

The chain is built from TRBV5-1 and TRBJ1-4, with D uncertain. The CDR3 sequence is 15 residues long. The V and J ends lost 3 bases and 7 bases respectively, with 16 bases between them. From germline, CDR1 is SGHRS and CDR2 YFSETQ. This CDR3 is CASSWRESEGEKLFF. The CDR3 nucleotides read TGCGCCAGCAGCTGGCGGGAGTCAGAAGGTGAAAAACTGTTTTTT.